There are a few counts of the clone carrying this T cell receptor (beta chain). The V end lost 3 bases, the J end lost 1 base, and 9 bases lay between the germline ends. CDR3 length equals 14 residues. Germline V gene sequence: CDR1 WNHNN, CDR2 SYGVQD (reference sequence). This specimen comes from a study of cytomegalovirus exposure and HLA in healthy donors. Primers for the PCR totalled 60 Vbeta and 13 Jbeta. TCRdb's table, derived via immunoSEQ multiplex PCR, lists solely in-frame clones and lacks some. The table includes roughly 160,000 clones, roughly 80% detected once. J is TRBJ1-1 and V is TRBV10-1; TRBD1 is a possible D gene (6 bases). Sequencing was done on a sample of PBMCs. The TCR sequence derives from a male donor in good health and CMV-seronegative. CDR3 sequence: CASSDVQGNTEAFF. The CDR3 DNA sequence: TGCGCCAGCAGTGATGTACAGGGGAACACTGAAGCTTTCTTT.